The 22 T cell receptor beta chains presented below share a single source sample, sequenced in a study of prognosis after radiotherapy for stage I lung cancer. Template was genomic DNA; TCR beta CDR3 amplified in two multiplex PCR rounds. Gene-specific primers for each TRBV and TRBJ gene drove first-round PCR. A single record per CDR3 protein comes from TCRdb applying MiXCR to the multiplex PCR reads. The data show tens of thousands of distinct CDR3 sequences, with about 32% seen just once and 8% to 9.5% held by the top ten. Sequenced material: PBMCs, taken before or after stereotactic body radiation therapy (not recorded which). The receptor source for this set is a donor over 45 with non-small cell lung cancer.

This clonotype was recorded at least ten times. The chain carries TRBV15 and TRBJ2-2, with D hard to call. Between the trimmed V and J ends, which lost 8 bases and 0 bases, there was a span of 7 bases. Per germline, CDR1 LNHNV and CDR2 YYDKDF (reference sequence). The CDR3 is 13 amino acids. This chain's CDR3 is CATEQSNTGELFF. CDR3 in DNA: TGTGCCACCGAACAGTCGAACACCGGGGAGCTGTTTTTT. Together with reference TRBV15 and TRBJ2-2, the CDR3 gives the full variable domain: DAMVIQNPRYQVTQFGKPVTLSCSQTLNHNVMYWYQQKSSQAPKLLFHYYDKDFNNEADTPDNFQSRRPNTSFCFLDIRSPGLGDTAMYLCATEQSNTGELFFGEGSRLTVL.

This clonotype has ten or more counts. The chain carries TRBV10-3 and TRBJ2-2; 12 nucleotides align to TRBD2. The germline V gene encodes CDR1 ENHRY and CDR2 SYGVKD. The CDR3 is 16 residues long. V trimming: 3 bases; J trimming: 7 bases; junction bases outside the gene matches: 6. The CDR3 DNA reads as TGTGCCATCAGTGAACGACTAGCGGGAGAGGTCGGGGAGCTGTTTTTT. It yields the protein CAISERLAGEVGELFF.

To note about this clonotype: No conserved phenylalanine or tryptophan is present at the end of the CDR3, so a read error is the likely explanation. This chain links TRBV7-2 with TRBJ2-6, with TRBD1 matching over 10 bases. This CDR3 has 17 residues. J gave up 2 bases and V 6 bases, and 7 bases lay outside the gene matches. Looked up from germline, CDR1 is SGHTA and CDR2 is FQGNSA. The CDR3 loop reads CASRPGTGVPGANVLTL. The CDR3 nucleotides read TGTGCCAGCAGGCCAGGGACAGGGGTCCCTGGGGCCAACGTCCTGACTTTA.

This clonotype has a count of ten or more. This rearrangement joins TRBV15 to TRBJ1-1; no firm D call. CDR1 and CDR2 (germline): LNHNV, YYDKDF (reference sequence). The V end lost 0 bases, the J end lost 1 base, and 6 bases lay between the germline ends. The CDR3 contains 14 residues. The CDR3 region is CATSRDQRNTEAFF. Here the CDR3 DNA reads TGTGCCACCAGCAGAGATCAGAGGAACACTGAAGCTTTCTTT.

There are a few counts of this clonotype. The rearrangement joins TRBV7-9 to TRBJ2-5, with TRBD2 as a possible D gene (6 bases). V gave up 4 bases and J gave up 8 bases, with 20 bases separating them. CDR1 is SEHNR and CDR2 is FQNEAQ in the germline V gene (reference sequence). This CDR3 is built from 15 residues. This chain's CDR3 is CASSSGDGRRETQYF. The CDR3 DNA sequence: TGTGCCAGCAGCTCCGGGGACGGGAGAAGAGAAACCCAGTACTTC.

This clonotype has at least ten counts. In DNA form, the CDR3 reads TGCGCCAGCAGCTTGGGCGCCTACGAGCAGTACTTC. It specifies CASSLGAYEQYF. This chain joins TRBV5-1 and TRBJ2-7; D gene ambiguous. Looked up from germline, CDR1 is SGHRS and CDR2 is YFSETQ. The CDR3 extends over 12 amino acids. Trimming took off 0 bases at V and 2 bases at J, with 3 bases between the two ends.

This clonotype was seen at least ten times. The chain carries TRBV5-6 and TRBJ1-3, with D possibly matching TRBD1 (6 bases). Germline CDR1 SGHDT, CDR2 YYEEEE. The CDR3 consists of 16 residues. The ends were cut back, 3 bases at V and 1 base at J, with 14 bases in the middle. DNA of the CDR3: TGTGCCAGCAGCTGGGGGCGACAGGTTTCTGGAAACACCATATATTTT. Translation gives CASSWGRQVSGNTIYF.

The chain combines TRBV28 with TRBJ2-1; tentative D call: TRBD2 (6 bases). Trimming took 7 bases from V and 10 from J, leaving 20 bases between them. Germline CDR1 reads MDHEN; CDR2 reads SYDVKM. The CDR3 covers 14 residues. CDR3 coding DNA: TGTGCCAGCATCTTCAGTTCGGGACTTGGCGAGCAGTTCTTC. It is translated as CASIFSSGLGEQFF.

Ten or more counts support this clonotype. This chain joins TRBV30 and TRBJ2-5; D may be TRBD1 (6 bases). CDR3 length: 13 amino acids. CDR1 is GTSNPN, CDR2 SVGIG, per germline (reference sequence). Between the trimmed V and J ends, which lost 0 bases and 4 bases, there was a span of 9 bases. The CDR3 DNA reads TGTGCCTGGAGTGTTGTAGGGGGAGAGACCCAGTACTTC. This codes for CAWSVVGGETQYF.

This clonotype came up once. Being one base from a much bigger clone, this may be a read error. The chain combines TRBV6-2 or TRBV6-3 with TRBJ2-5, with 11 nucleotides matching TRBD2. The CDR3 covers 20 residues. The junction had 15 bases not matched to a gene; V was cut back by 2 bases and J by 1 base. In germline, CDR1 is MNHEY, CDR2 SVGEGT. CDR3 DNA sequence: TGTGCCAGCAGTTACCCCACTCGGCTAGCGGGAGGCCAGGCCCAAGAGACCCAGTACTTC. This sequence encodes CASSYPTRLAGGQAQETQYF.

For this clonotype: One base separates it from a far larger clone, so it is likely a read error. The chain links TRBV6-2 or TRBV6-3 to TRBJ2-7; TRBD1 might be the D (6 bases). From germline, CDR1 is MNHEY and CDR2 SVGEGT. This CDR3 has 14 residues. Trimming shortened V by 3 bases and J by 4 bases, and 13 bases separated the two germline ends. CDR3: CASSYDRIRYEQYF. Here the CDR3 DNA reads TGTGCCAGCAGTTATGACAGGATTAGGTACGAGCAGTACTTC.

The table lists this clonotype with a few counts. The chain couples TRBV7-8 to TRBJ2-2; D is unclear. This CDR3 region has 12 residues. Trimming took 4 bases from V and 5 from J, leaving 5 bases between them. The V gene's germline CDR1 is SGHVS and CDR2 FQNEAQ. CDR3 protein: CASSSTTGELFF. The CDR3 bases are TGTGCCAGCAGCTCGACTACCGGGGAGCTGTTTTTT.

The gene calls are TRBV5-6 and TRBJ2-1, with 8 nucleotides matching TRBD2. The CDR3 totals 15 residues. Germline values: CDR1 SGHDT, CDR2 YYEEEE. J lost 5 bases, V lost 5 bases, and 9 bases had no gene match. In DNA form, the CDR3 reads TGTGCCAGCAGGGGGGCGGGGGGCAGTGACAATGAGCAGTTCTTC. Its translation is CASRGAGGSDNEQFF.

The count of this clonotype is one. The V gene is TRBV6-5, the J gene TRBJ2-7; D may be TRBD1 or TRBD2 (5 bases each). V was cut by 4 bases and J by 9 bases, with 10 bases left in between. CDR1 is MNHEY and CDR2 is SVGAGI in the germline V gene. This CDR3 is 11 amino acids long. The CDR3: CASSWGPVQYF. CDR3 coding DNA: TGTGCCAGCAGTTGGGGACCCGTGCAGTACTTC.

This clonotype showed up many times. The chain joins TRBV6-2 or TRBV6-3 to TRBJ2-1; 7 positions agree with TRBD2. The V gene's germline CDR1 is MNHEY and CDR2 SVGEGT. Trimming took 6 bases from V and 6 from J; bases not matched to a gene: 11. The CDR3 totals 15 residues. The CDR3 loop is CASSLLAPTANEQFF. The DNA for the CDR3 is TGTGCCAGCAGCTTACTAGCGCCGACGGCCAATGAGCAGTTCTTC.

This clonotype has ten or more counts. The CDR3, as DNA: TGTGCCAGTAGTATTTGGGAGGACTCCTACAATGAGCAGTTCTTC. Translated: CASSIWEDSYNEQFF. The gene calls are TRBV19 and TRBJ2-1; D may be TRBD2 (6 bases). V lost 3 bases to trimming and J lost 0 bases, with 9 bases between them. The germline V gene has CDR1 LNHDA and CDR2 SQIVND (reference sequence). The CDR3 runs 15 residues.

There are many counts of this clonotype. This rearrangement joins TRBV5-8 to TRBJ1-1; D unclear. CDR1 and CDR2 from the germline V gene are SGHTS and YDEGEE. This CDR3 region has 13 residues. Trimming pared 7 bases from V and 1 base from J, leaving 11 bases between. Here the CDR3 reads CASERRENTEAFF. The CDR3 DNA reads as TGTGCCAGCGAAAGGAGGGAGAACACTGAAGCTTTCTTT.

This clonotype was recorded many times. The chain links TRBV19 to TRBJ2-2; weak D call: TRBD1 (6 bases). V dropped 1 base and J dropped 6 bases, with 12 bases sitting between them. Germline V lookup: CDR1 LNHDA, CDR2 SQIVND (reference sequence). The CDR3 runs to 15 residues. This CDR3 reads CASSIVGGSAGELFF. Written as DNA, the CDR3 is TGTGCCAGTAGTATAGTTGGGGGCTCGGCCGGGGAGCTGTTTTTT.

At least ten counts were recorded for this clonotype. The chain is built from TRBV6-1 and TRBJ2-1; D might be TRBD2 (6 bases). The CDR3 has 15 residues. Germline CDR1 and CDR2: MNHNS and SASEGT. The ends were cut back, 4 bases at V and 2 bases at J, with 12 bases in the middle. The CDR3 protein is CASSAREIAYNEQFF. CDR3 coding DNA: TGTGCCAGCAGTGCTCGGGAGATCGCCTACAATGAGCAGTTCTTC.

This clonotype occurred many times. The chain is built from TRBV5-1 and TRBJ2-3; D is ambiguous. Trimming took off 1 base at V and 0 bases at J, with 6 bases between the two ends. The CDR3 consists of 14 residues. Germline CDR1 is SGHRS and CDR2 is YFSETQ. CDR3 sequence: CASSLIGSTDTQYF. In DNA form, the CDR3 reads TGCGCCAGCAGCTTGATTGGGAGCACAGATACGCAGTATTTT.

Many counts were recorded for this clonotype. CDR3 region: CASSLEGQGDGYTF. CDR3 in DNA: TGCGCCAGCAGCTTGGAGGGACAGGGCGACGGCTACACCTTC. This chain uses TRBV5-1 with TRBJ1-2, with TRBD1 matching over 9 bases. V shed 0 bases and J 8 bases; nucleotides not matched to a gene: 5. Germline lookup yields CDR1 SGHRS and CDR2 YFSETQ. The CDR3 spans 14 residues.

This clonotype showed up many times. V gene TRBV6-1 combines with J gene TRBJ1-1; D gene ambiguous. The CDR3 is made up of 11 amino acids. The V end lost 6 bases, the J end lost 6 bases, and 8 bases lay between the germline ends. Germline CDR1 MNHNS, CDR2 SASEGT. In nucleotides, the CDR3 is TGTGCCAGCAGAAGAAAGGCTGAAGCTTTCTTT. Translating it yields CASRRKAEAFF.